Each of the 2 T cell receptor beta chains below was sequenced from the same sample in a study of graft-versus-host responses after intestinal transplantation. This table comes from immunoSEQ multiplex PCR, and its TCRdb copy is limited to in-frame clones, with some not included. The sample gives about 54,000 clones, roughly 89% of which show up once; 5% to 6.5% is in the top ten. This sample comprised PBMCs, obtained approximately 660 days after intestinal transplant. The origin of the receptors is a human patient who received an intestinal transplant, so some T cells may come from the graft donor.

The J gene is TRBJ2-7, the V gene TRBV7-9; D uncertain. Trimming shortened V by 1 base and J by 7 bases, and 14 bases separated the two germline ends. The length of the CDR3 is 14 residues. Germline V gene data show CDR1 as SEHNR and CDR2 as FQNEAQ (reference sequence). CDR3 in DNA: TGTGCCAGCAGCTTAGTTGGCGGCCTCCGGGAGCAGTACTTC. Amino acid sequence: CASSLVGGLREQYF.

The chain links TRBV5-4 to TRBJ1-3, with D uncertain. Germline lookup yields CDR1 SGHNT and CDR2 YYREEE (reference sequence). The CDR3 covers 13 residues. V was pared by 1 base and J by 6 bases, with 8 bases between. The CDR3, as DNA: TGTGCCAGCAGCTTGTACGGTGAAAACACCATATATTTT. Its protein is CASSLYGENTIYF. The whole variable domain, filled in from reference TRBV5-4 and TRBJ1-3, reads ETGVTQSPTHLIKTRGQQVTLRCSSQSGHNTVSWYQQALGQGPQFIFQYYREEENGRGNFPPRFSGLQFPNYSSELNVNALELDDSALYLCASSLYGENTIYFGEGSWLTVV.